These T cell receptor beta chains were read from a single sample in a study of T cell responses to AZD1222 COVID-19 vaccine. Profiled with immunoSEQ multiplex PCR; TCRdb holds only in-frame clones, not every one. This sample has 150,000 to 200,000 clones; around 90% occur once, and the top ten carry 2.6%. The sequences come from peripheral blood, collected on day 0 of AZD1222 vaccination. These receptors were taken from an adult in good health. The CDR3 runs from the conserved cysteine through the conserved F or W. Size is stated for part of the rows, as once, few or many counts, or as a class when the clone is expanded.

j_call clone_size v_call cdr3_aa
TRBJ2-5 NA TRBV7-2 CASSLNVRVAGETQYF
TRBJ2-3 NA TRBV7-7 CASSLMTSTDTQYF
TRBJ2-3 NA TRBV30 CAWMVAGEADTQYF
TRBJ1-2 NA TRBV27 CASSLSEGRHGYTF
TRBJ2-1 NA TRBV28 CASSVLARGISYEQFF
TRBJ2-3 NA TRBV4-2 CASSQDSGSGADTQYF
TRBJ1-1 NA TRBV5-1 CASSPASPNTEAFF
TRBJ2-5 NA TRBV9 CASSVLQGHQETQYF
TRBJ1-5 NA TRBV6-5 CASTRSNQPQHF
TRBJ1-1 NA TRBV19 CASTFGPPAENTEAFF
TRBJ1-1 NA TRBV5-8 CASSLRGGGSPTEAFF
TRBJ2-1 NA TRBV5-4 CASSFGGGNNEQFF
TRBJ2-3 NA TRBV13 CASSLWTSSYRHTQYF
TRBJ1-1 NA TRBV6-6 CASSYPMNTEAFF
TRBJ1-4 NA TRBV19 CASSIQARGGNEKLFF
TRBJ2-3 once TRBV29-1 CSVVLSSTDTQYF
TRBJ2-1 NA TRBV30 CAWSVRGNEQFF
TRBJ2-7 NA TRBV5-1 CASSLLTSGAYEQYF
TRBJ1-2 NA TRBV7-9 CASSRDRVGYGYTF
TRBJ2-4 NA TRBV28 CASSRDSINIQYF
TRBJ2-2 once TRBV6-4 CASSTGLADLGGTGELFF
TRBJ1-6 NA TRBV27 CASSFGTVLNSPLHF
TRBJ1-4 NA TRBV2 CASSEWGSSTNEKLFF
TRBJ2-7 NA TRBV21-1 CASSKLRRVCNSYEQYF
TRBJ2-5 NA TRBV30 CAWSPAGGAETQYF
TRBJ2-5 NA TRBV5-1 CASSFGHREETQYF
TRBJ2-1 NA TRBV3-1/TRBV3-2 CASSRGTSGRANNEQFF
TRBJ2-7 NA TRBV5-1 CASSLGGEGSYEQYF
TRBJ1-2 NA TRBV3-1/TRBV3-2 CASSQGYGYTF
TRBJ1-6 NA TRBV11-3 CASSLTPSGGSNNSPLHF
TRBJ1-1 NA TRBV12-5 CASGPDRGRDEAFF
TRBJ1-3 NA TRBV6-5 CASSFQRKGRGHTIYF
TRBJ2-5 NA TRBV29-1 CSGQGSGAQYF
TRBJ1-1 NA TRBV6-5 CASYPLRTGRPEAFF
TRBJ1-5 NA TRBV12-5 CASGSGDSSNQPQHF
TRBJ2-3 NA TRBV5-1 CASSLGRAGYPDTQYF
TRBJ2-3 NA TRBV19 CASSIGGADTQYF
TRBJ2-7 NA TRBV27 CASNPVGGTPYEQYF
TRBJ2-4 once TRBV11-3 CASSLGTGGIQYF
TRBJ2-7 NA TRBV7-9 CASSPGLADPEQYF
TRBJ1-2 NA TRBV7-9 CASSLPQGEFKSYTF
TRBJ1-1 NA TRBV5-1 CASSLEGEGTAFF
TRBJ2-7 once TRBV14 CASSQGGVLEQYF
TRBJ1-2 few TRBV25-1 CASSDPWANYGYTF
TRBJ1-1 NA TRBV6-4 CALLRQGRDTEAFF
TRBJ2-5 NA TRBV6-2/TRBV6-3 CASSYPGGRVEETQYF
TRBJ2-7 NA TRBV11-2 CASSLAPGEYYEQYF
TRBJ2-7 NA TRBV11-3 CASSLGLAGESYEQYF
TRBJ2-7 NA TRBV7-9 CASSLSIGSGSHSYEQYF
TRBJ2-5 NA TRBV3-1/TRBV3-2 CASSQRTQIQETQYF
TRBJ1-6 NA TRBV5-1 CASSLLGTVSSYNSPLHF